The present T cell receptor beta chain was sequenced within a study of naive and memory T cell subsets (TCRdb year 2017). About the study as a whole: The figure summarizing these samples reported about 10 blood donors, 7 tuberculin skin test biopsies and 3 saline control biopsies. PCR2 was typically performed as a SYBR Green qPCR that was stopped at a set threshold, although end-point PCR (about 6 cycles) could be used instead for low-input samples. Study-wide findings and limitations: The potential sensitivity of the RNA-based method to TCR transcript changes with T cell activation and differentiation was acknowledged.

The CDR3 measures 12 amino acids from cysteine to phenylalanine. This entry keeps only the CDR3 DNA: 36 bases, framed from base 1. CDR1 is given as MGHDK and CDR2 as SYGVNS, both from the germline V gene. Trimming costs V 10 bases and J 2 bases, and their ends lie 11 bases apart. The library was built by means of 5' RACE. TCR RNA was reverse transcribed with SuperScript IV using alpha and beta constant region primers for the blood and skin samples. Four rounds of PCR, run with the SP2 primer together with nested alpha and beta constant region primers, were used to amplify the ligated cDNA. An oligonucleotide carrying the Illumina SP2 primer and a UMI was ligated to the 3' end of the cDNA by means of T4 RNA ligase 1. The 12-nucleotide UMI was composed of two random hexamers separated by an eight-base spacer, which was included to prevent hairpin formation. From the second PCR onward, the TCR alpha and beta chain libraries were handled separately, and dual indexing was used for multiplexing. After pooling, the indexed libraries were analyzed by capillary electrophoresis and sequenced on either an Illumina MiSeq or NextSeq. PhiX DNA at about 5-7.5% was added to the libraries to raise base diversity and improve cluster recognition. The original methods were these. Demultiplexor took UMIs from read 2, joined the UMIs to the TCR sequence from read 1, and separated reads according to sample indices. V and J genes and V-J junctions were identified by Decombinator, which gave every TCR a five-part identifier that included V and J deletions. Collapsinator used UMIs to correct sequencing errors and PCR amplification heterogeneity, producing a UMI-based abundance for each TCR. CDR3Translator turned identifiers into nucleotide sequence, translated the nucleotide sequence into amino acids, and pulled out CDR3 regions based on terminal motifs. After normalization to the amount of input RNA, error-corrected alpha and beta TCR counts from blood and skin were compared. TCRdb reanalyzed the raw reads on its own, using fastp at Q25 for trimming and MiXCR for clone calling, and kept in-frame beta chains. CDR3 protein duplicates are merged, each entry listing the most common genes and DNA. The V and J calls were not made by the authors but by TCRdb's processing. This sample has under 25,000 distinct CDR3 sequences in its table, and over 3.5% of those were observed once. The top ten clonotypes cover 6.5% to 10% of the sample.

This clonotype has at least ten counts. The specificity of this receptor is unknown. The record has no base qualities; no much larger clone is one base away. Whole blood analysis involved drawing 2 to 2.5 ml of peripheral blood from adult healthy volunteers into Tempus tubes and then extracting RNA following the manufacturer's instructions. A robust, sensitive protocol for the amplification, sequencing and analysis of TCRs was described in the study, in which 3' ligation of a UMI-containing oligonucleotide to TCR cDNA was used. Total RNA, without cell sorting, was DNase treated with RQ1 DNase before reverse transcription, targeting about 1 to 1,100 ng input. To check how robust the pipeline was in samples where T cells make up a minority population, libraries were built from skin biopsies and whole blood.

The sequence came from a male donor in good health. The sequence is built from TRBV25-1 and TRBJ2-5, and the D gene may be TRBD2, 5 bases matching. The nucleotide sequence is TGTGCCACCTCCGGACTTCAAGAGACCCAGTACTTC. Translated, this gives CATSGLQETQYF.